The 12 T cell receptor beta chains below were found in one sample sequenced in a study of early stage breast cancer tumors. Repertoires were generated with immunoSEQ multiplex PCR, while TCRdb's copy carries only in-frame clones and drops some. The repertoire has 39,000 or so clones, around two thirds of them found once; the top ten carry about 6.8%. The sequenced sample consisted of blood. Receptors were obtained from a person aged 45-60 years with breast cancer.

The chain joins TRBV4-3 to TRBJ2-1; D is possibly TRBD1 (7 bases). Germline loops: CDR1 LGHNA, CDR2 YSLEER. The V and J ends lost 3 bases and 9 bases respectively, with 15 bases between them. The CDR3 extends over 14 amino acids. As DNA, the CDR3 is TGCGCCAGCAGCCATACAGGGCAGGGGGGTGAGCAGTTCTTC. Protein sequence: CASSHTGQGGEQFF.

The V and J genes are TRBV7-9 and TRBJ2-2; 11 nucleotides agree with TRBD2. The CDR3 is 15 residues long. J lost 4 bases, V lost 6 bases, and 4 bases had no gene match. Germline assignment: CDR1 SEHNR and CDR2 FQNEAQ (reference sequence). CDR3 protein: CASRRGLAGTGELFF. In nucleotides, the CDR3 is TGTGCCAGCAGACGAGGACTAGCGGGCACCGGGGAGCTGTTTTTT.

The V call is TRBV6-1, the J call TRBJ2-6, with D hard to call. The CDR3 length is 15 residues. Germline V gives CDR1 MNHNS, CDR2 SASEGT. The germline V and J ends were trimmed by 6 bases and 0 bases, with 9 bases remaining between them. The CDR3 is CASSFLSSGANVLTF. In DNA, the CDR3 is TGTGCCAGCAGCTTTCTCTCCTCTGGGGCCAACGTCCTGACTTTC.

The rearrangement uses TRBV7-9 and TRBJ1-1, with D unclear. The CDR3 consists of 19 residues. The germline CDR1 and CDR2 sequences are SEHNR and FQNEAQ (reference sequence). Trimming left V 4 bases short and J 0 bases short, with 24 bases between. The CDR3 DNA reads TGTGCCAGCAGCTCCTGGGCGGGCAGCGGACCCTCGTTGAACACTGAAGCTTTCTTT. Amino acid sequence: CASSSWAGSGPSLNTEAFF.

V is TRBV5-1 and J is TRBJ2-1; D not resolved. Germline CDR1 and CDR2: SGHRS and YFSETQ. Trimming took 1 base from V and 8 from J, leaving 13 bases between them. CDR3 length equals 14 residues. The CDR3 region is CASSLLAPSDEQFF. The DNA for the CDR3 is TGCGCCAGCAGCTTGTTGGCCCCGAGCGATGAGCAGTTCTTC.

This chain's CDR3 is CASTISGNQPQHF. The CDR3 DNA reads TGTGCCAGCACTATCTCCGGGAATCAGCCCCAGCATTTT. V gene TRBV28 combines with J gene TRBJ1-5; D call uncertain. V lost 7 bases and J lost 4, with 11 bases in between. The CDR3 extends over 13 amino acids. Germline CDR1 MDHEN, CDR2 SYDVKM.

This clone was counted between two and nine times. The chain carries TRBV5-1 and TRBJ2-7; 8 bases align to TRBD2. V dropped 0 bases and J dropped 4; count of bases not matched to a gene: 6. The CDR3 length is 15 residues. Germline CDR1 is SGHRS and CDR2 is YFSETQ. In nucleotides, the CDR3 is TGCGCCAGCAGCTTGGAAGGGACTAGGTCTTACGAGCAGTACGTC. Encoded protein: CASSLEGTRSYEQYV.

This clone was seen only a few times. This chain links TRBV7-2 with TRBJ1-1; no clear D. V dropped 1 base and J dropped 0 bases, with 9 bases sitting between them. Germline-derived CDR1 and CDR2 are SGHTA and FQGNSA. There are 15 residues in the CDR3. The CDR3 spells CASSLGATVNTEAFF. The CDR3 bases are TGTGCCAGCAGCTTAGGGGCTACAGTGAACACTGAAGCTTTCTTT. Supplemented by reference TRBV7-2 and TRBJ1-1, the full variable domain reads GAGVSQSPSNKVTEKGKDVELRCDPISGHTALYWYRQSLGQGLEFLIYFQGNSAPDKSGLPSDRFSAERTGGSVSTLTIQRTQQEDSAVYLCASSLGATVNTEAFFGQGTRLTVV.

Details on this clone: A junction end diverges from the germline sequence, so it may reflect a read error. J is TRBJ1-2 and V is TRBV6-1; 12 bases fit TRBD1. The CDR3 loop spans 13 amino acids. Germline values: CDR1 MNHNS, CDR2 SASEGT. Written as DNA, the CDR3 is TGTGCCAGCAGTGAAGCCGGGACAGGGGGCGACCCCTTC. Residues: CASSEAGTGGDPF.

The V gene is TRBV19, the J gene TRBJ1-6; TRBD1 matches 7 bases. Germline values: CDR1 LNHDA, CDR2 SQIVND (reference sequence). The length of the CDR3 is 15 residues. V lost 7 bases, J lost 9 bases, and 12 bases stayed unmatched. CDR3 sequence: CASMIRQGGISPLHF. The CDR3 DNA sequence: TGTGCCAGTATGATAAGGCAGGGGGGAATTTCACCCCTCCACTTT.

The gene calls are TRBV5-1 and TRBJ1-1; 7 bases are shared with TRBD1. The V and J ends lost 4 bases and 1 base, in that order; junction bases with no gene match: 7. This CDR3 comprises 15 residues. In germline, CDR1 is SGHRS, CDR2 YFSETQ. CDR3 loop: CASSLGQVSNTEAFF. Here the CDR3 DNA reads TGCGCCAGCAGCCTAGGACAGGTATCGAACACTGAAGCTTTCTTT.

About this clone itself: One end of the junction fails to match germline, which may point to a read error. This chain's CDR3 is CASSRLAGANEQFF. The CDR3 region has the DNA TGTGCTAGCAGTCGACTAGCGGGAGCGAATGAGCAGTTCTTC. This chain connects TRBV7-7 to TRBJ2-1; 12 bases agree with TRBD2. The CDR3 spans 14 residues. The germline V gene encodes CDR1 SSHAT and CDR2 FNYEAQ (reference sequence).